This is a list of T cell receptor beta chains from one sample in a study of blood T cell repertoires in COVID-19. Clones were sequenced by immunoSEQ multiplex PCR, and TCRdb holds only the in-frame ones, with some missing. This table has a few hundred thousand clones, roughly 90% appearing once. Sequencing used peripheral blood. The source is a woman younger than 45 with COVID-19, enrolled during active disease. Each CDR3 is given with its conserved first and last residue. D genes are given only for firm matches. Expanded clones are given a class, and other clones once, few, many or no size at all.

TRBJ2-2 | TRBD2 | TRBV6-5 | - | CASRASGGATGELFF | TGTGCCAGCAGGGCGAGCGGGGGGGCCACCGGGGAGCTGTTTTTT
TRBJ1-2 | - | TRBV7-2 | - | CASSLAGGHWGYTF | TGTGCCAGCAGCTTAGCCGGGGGGCACTGGGGCTACACCTTC
TRBJ1-1 | - | TRBV6-5 | - | CASSYGGRRSNTEAFF | TGTGCCAGCAGTTATGGGGGCAGGAGGTCGAACACTGAAGCTTTCTTT
TRBJ1-1 | - | TRBV4-1 | - | CASSQVWGDTEAFF | TGCGCCAGCAGCCAAGTCTGGGGAGACACTGAAGCTTTCTTT
TRBJ1-2 | TRBD1 | TRBV28 | - | CASRLNRGRGYGYTF | TGTGCCAGCAGACTTAACAGGGGGCGAGGGTATGGCTACACCTTC
TRBJ1-1 | - | TRBV11-2 | - | CASSSDYRSNTEAFF | TGTGCCAGCAGCTCGGACTACAGGTCGAACACTGAAGCTTTCTTT
TRBJ1-2 | - | TRBV5-1 | - | CASSLSGRGDGYTF | TGCGCCAGCAGCTTGTCCGGCAGGGGAGATGGCTACACCTTC
TRBJ1-1 | TRBD1 | TRBV6-6 | - | CASSPGTGGNTEAFF | TGTGCCAGCAGTCCCGGGACAGGGGGGAACACTGAAGCTTTCTTT
TRBJ2-2 | TRBD2 | TRBV2 | once | CASSDPGGTKTELFF | TGTGCCAGCAGTGACCCGGGAGGGACCAAGACGGAGCTGTTTTTT
TRBJ1-3 | TRBD1 | TRBV6-1 | once | CASSELGQGVSGNTIYF | TGTGCCAGCAGTGAATTGGGACAGGGGGTTTCGGGAAACACCATATATTTT
TRBJ1-1 | - | TRBV19 | - | CASSIRGVNTEAFF | TGTGCCAGTAGTATCAGGGGAGTGAACACTGAAGCTTTCTTT
TRBJ2-3 | - | TRBV7-9 | - | CASSPWGTSTDTQYF | TGTGCCAGCAGTCCGTGGGGGACTAGCACAGATACGCAGTATTTT
TRBJ1-1 | - | TRBV18 | - | CASSPTTGQGWTEAFF | TGTGCCAGCTCACCTACCACGGGGCAGGGGTGGACTGAAGCTTTCTTT
TRBJ1-2 | TRBD1 | TRBV2 | - | CASSRDRVGYTF | TGTGCCAGCAGCCGGGACAGGGTTGGCTACACCTTC
TRBJ1-5 | - | TRBV11-2 | - | CASSLMIRQPQHF | TGTGCCAGCAGCTTAATGATCAGACAGCCCCAGCATTTT
TRBJ2-3 | - | TRBV18 | - | CASSPVAGSTDTQYF | TGTGCCAGCTCACCTGTGGCGGGTAGCACAGATACGCAGTATTTT
TRBJ2-1 | - | TRBV19 | - | CASSKTGLAYNEQFF | TGTGCCAGTAGCAAAACAGGGTTGGCCTACAATGAGCAGTTCTTC
TRBJ1-6 | - | TRBV6-5 | - | CASSYSTQGRSPLHF | TGTGCCAGCAGTTACTCGACGCAGGGTAGATCCCCCCTCCACTTT
TRBJ2-7 | TRBD2 | TRBV9 | - | CASSVVPTSGLYEQYF | TGTGCCAGCAGCGTAGTTCCGACTAGCGGATTGTACGAGCAGTACTTC
TRBJ1-6 | TRBD1 | TRBV28 | once | CATILGQTYNSPLHF | TGTGCCACCATCCTGGGACAGACTTATAATTCACCCCTCCACTTT
TRBJ2-1 | TRBD1 | TRBV5-4 | - | CASSQLDRSQRNEQFF | TGTGCCAGCAGCCAGCTGGACAGGAGCCAAAGAAATGAGCAGTTCTTC
TRBJ1-3 | TRBD1 | TRBV30 | - | CAWIHPGTGGNTIYF | TGTGCCTGGATTCACCCCGGGACAGGTGGAAACACCATATATTTT
TRBJ1-2 | TRBD1 | TRBV3-1/TRBV3-2 | once | CASSQRRLDRGNGYTF | TGTGCCAGCAGCCAACGGAGACTCGACAGGGGTAATGGCTACACCTTC
TRBJ2-2 | - | TRBV9 | - | CASSPTGTHSAGELFF | TGTGCCAGCAGCCCCACCGGGACTCATTCCGCCGGGGAGCTGTTTTTT